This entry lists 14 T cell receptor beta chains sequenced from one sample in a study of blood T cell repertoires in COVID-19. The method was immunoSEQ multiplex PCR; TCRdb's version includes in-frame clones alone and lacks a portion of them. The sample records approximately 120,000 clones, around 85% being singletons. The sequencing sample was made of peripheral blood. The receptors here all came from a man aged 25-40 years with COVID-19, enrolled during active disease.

The DNA for the CDR3 is TGTGCCAGCAACTCAGGTGGGGGGTCCGCCTACGAGCAGTACTTC. Protein sequence: CASNSGGGSAYEQYF. The genes are TRBV6-5 and TRBJ2-7, with D maybe TRBD2 (6 bases). Trimming left V 7 bases short and J 2 bases short, with 18 bases between. CDR1 and CDR2 (germline): MNHEY, SVGAGI. This CDR3 is 15 amino acids long.

CDR3 amino acids: CASSGESGQPQHF. The CDR3 bases are TGTGCCAGTAGCGGGGAATCGGGTCAGCCCCAGCATTTT. This chain links TRBV19 with TRBJ1-5; unclear D gene. CDR1 and CDR2 from the germline V gene are LNHDA and SQIVND (reference sequence). V was clipped by 6 bases and J by 6 bases, with 12 bases between them. This CDR3 comprises 13 residues.

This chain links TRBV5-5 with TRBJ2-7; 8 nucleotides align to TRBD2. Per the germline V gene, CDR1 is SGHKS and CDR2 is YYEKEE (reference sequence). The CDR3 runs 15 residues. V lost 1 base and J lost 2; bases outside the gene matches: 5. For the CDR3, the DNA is TGTGCCAGCAGCTTGACTAGCGGTTCACCCTACGAGCAGTACTTC. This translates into CASSLTSGSPYEQYF.

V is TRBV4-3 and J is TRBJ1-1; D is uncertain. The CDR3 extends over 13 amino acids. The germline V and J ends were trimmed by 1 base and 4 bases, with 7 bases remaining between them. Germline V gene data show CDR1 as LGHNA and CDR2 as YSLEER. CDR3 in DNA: TGCGCCAGCAGCCAAGGAATGCGCACTGAAGCTTTCTTT. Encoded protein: CASSQGMRTEAFF.

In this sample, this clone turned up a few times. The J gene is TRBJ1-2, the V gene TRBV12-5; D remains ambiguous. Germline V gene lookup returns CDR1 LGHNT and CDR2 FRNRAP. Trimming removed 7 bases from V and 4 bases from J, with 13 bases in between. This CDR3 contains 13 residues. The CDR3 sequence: CASALNFGYGYTF. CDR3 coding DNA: TGTGCTAGTGCCCTAAACTTCGGCTATGGCTACACCTTC.

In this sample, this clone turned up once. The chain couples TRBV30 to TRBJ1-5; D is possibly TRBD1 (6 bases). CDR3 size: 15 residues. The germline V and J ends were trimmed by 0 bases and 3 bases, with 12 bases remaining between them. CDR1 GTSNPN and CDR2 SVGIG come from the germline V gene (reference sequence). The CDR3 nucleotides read TGTGCCTGGAGTGTTACGACAGGTCACAATCAGCCCCAGCATTTT. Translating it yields CAWSVTTGHNQPQHF.

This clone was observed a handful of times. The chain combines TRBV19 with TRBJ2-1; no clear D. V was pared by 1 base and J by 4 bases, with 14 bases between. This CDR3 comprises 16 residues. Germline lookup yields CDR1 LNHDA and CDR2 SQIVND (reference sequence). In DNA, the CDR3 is TGTGCCAGTAGTATAGGACTCCCTGAGTTTTACAATGAGCAGTTCTTC. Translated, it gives CASSIGLPEFYNEQFF.

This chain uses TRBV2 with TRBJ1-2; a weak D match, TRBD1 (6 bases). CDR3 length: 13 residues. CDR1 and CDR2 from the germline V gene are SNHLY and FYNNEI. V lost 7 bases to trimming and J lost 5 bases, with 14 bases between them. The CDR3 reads CASTEYRAYGYTF. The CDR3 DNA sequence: TGTGCCAGCACCGAGTACAGGGCTTATGGCTACACCTTC.

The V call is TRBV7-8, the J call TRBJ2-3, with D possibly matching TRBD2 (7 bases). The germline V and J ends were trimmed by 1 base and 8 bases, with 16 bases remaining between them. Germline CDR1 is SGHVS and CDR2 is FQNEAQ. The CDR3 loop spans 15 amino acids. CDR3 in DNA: TGTGCCAGCAGCTTAGGCGGCGGGGGCGGGGGTACGCAGTATTTT. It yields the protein CASSLGGGGGGTQYF.

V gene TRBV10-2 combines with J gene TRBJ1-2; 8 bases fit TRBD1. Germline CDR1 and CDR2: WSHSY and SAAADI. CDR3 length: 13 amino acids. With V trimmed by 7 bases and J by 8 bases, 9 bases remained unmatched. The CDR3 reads CASTSQGAGGYTF. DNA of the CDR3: TGCGCCAGCACCAGCCAGGGGGCGGGGGGCTACACCTTC.

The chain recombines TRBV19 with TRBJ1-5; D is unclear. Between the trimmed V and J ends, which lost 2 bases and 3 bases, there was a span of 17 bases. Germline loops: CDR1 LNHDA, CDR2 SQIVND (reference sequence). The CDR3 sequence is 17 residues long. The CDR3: CASSIPSSGRNNQPQHF. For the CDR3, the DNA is TGTGCCAGTAGTATACCTTCCTCAGGTCGAAACAATCAGCCCCAGCATTTT.

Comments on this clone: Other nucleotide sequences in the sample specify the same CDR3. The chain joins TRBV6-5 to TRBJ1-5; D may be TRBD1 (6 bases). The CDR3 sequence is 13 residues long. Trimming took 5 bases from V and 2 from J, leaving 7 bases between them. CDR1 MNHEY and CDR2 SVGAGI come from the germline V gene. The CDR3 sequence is CASSRTGNQPQHF. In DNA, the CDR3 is TGTGCCAGCAGTCGGACAGGCAATCAGCCCCAGCATTTT.

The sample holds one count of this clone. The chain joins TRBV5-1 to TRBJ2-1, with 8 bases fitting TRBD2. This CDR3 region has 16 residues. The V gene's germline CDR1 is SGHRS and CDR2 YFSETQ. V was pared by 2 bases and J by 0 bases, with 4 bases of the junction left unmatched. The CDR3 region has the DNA TGCGCCAGCAGCTTATCTAGCGGGTACTCCTACAATGAGCAGTTCTTC. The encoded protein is CASSLSSGYSYNEQFF. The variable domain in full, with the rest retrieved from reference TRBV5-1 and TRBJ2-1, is KAGVTQTPRYLIKTRGQQVTLSCSPISGHRSVSWYQQTPGQGLQFLFEYFSETQRNKGNFPGRFSGRQFSNSRSEMNVSTLELGDSALYLCASSLSSGYSYNEQFFGPGTRLTVL.

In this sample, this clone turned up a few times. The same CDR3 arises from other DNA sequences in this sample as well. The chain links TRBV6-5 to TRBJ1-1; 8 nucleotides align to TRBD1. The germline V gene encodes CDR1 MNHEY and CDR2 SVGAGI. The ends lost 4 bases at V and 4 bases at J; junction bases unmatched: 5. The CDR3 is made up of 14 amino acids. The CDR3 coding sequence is TGTGCCAGCAGTTTTGGACAGGGTGGCACTGAAGCTTTCTTT. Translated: CASSFGQGGTEAFF.